This T cell receptor beta chain appears in the sequencing data of a study of patients and donors after allogeneic stem cell transplantation (dated by TCRdb to the early 2020s). V lost 7 bases and J lost 4 bases; the stretch between them is 19 bases long. The CDR3 contains 15 residues, cysteine and phenylalanine counted. The only DNA kept is the CDR3, 45 bases in frame from the first base. Preparation of the library involved RT-PCR. Sequencing relied on a NextSeq 550. Through fastp at Q25 and MiXCR, TCRdb rebuilt clones from the public reads, retaining in-frame beta chains. CDR3 protein duplicates are merged, each entry listing the most common genes and DNA. Across this sample there are over 400,000 distinct CDR3 sequences, with 16% seen only once. The ten largest clonotypes hold 6% to 8% of the sample. This clonotype was picked up a small number of times. Its target antigen remains unknown. Per-nucleotide qualities are absent, and no much larger clonotype sits a single base away.

Sequenced material: blood, either unsorted or a sorted T cell fraction (not recorded which). This clonotype was sampled from a human donor who was either an allogeneic HSCT recipient or a stem cell or donor lymphocyte infusion donor (not recorded which). It is not recorded whose cells these are; they may come from a transplant donor. The V gene is TRBV12-3 or TRBV12-4 and the J gene is TRBJ1-2; the D gene identity is not certain. Here the CDR3 is given as CASTQAKGSSYGYTF. The sequenced DNA is TGTGCCAGCACCCAAGCTAAGGGCTCATCCTATGGCTACACCTTC.